One T cell receptor (beta chain) is described in this entry. Its cognate antigen has yet to be identified. The record has no base qualities; no much larger clone is one base away. The sample originates from a study of shared clonotypes between healthy human individuals (dated by TCRdb to about 2020). Regarding the research as a whole: A few men and a couple of women, aged 18 to 49 years, made up the cohort. For each donor, CD4 naive and CD4 memory were each run on three plates, CD8 naive on two plates, and CD8 memory on one plate. Blood TCR repertoires of about five healthy adults were deeply sequenced to estimate repertoire size and the extent of clonotype sharing between individuals. To increase sequencing depth and limit assay-specific biases, TCR repertoire library preparation and sequencing were carried out by different laboratories using diverse techniques. Per donor, leukapheresis produced somewhere between about 0.9 and 9.5 billion PBMCs.

TCR CDR3 regions were amplified from genomic DNA by multiplex PCR using the deep immunoSEQ assay. Extracted genomic DNA from each cell subset was spread evenly across all wells of several immunoSEQ 96-well plates, with each plate serving as a replicate. For sorted subsets, about 220 ng of genomic DNA, equivalent to 25,000 to 35,000 T cell genomes, went into each replicate PCR. Purified libraries were quantified with a Qubit 3.0 fluorometer, sized on a Bioanalyzer 2100, and re-quantified with the KAPA Library Quantification kit. Every immunoSEQ 96-well plate was sequenced on a dedicated single-read 150-cycle Illumina NextSeq 550 flow cell. Turning to the authors' computational methods: Because the immunoSEQ output included only junctional sequences and no quality scores, the filtering could not be the same as the filtering used for full-length reads. To assign V/J genes and CDR3, sequences were annotated against IMGT germline references using PyIR, a Python wrapper for IgBLAST v1.9. Any read was removed if the V/J assignment was weak (E-value above 1e-6), the CDR3 was missing, or the read contained stop codons, out-of-frame junctions, or ambiguous translated residues. A V3J clonotype was defined by an identical inferred V gene, J gene, and CDR3 amino acid sequence. Percentage overlap between repertoires was calculated by dividing the number of shared unique clonotypes by the size of the smaller repertoire. RTK rarefaction, the Chao1 estimator, and Recon v2.1 estimates of unobserved clonotypes were used to assess repertoire richness. OLGA was used to compute generation probabilities for all TCRbeta clonotypes that the gDNA method yielded from a few donors. TCRdb holds this immuneACCESS table with in-frame rearrangements only. Some clones are missing; in checked studies, unresolved V genes explain under half, and the rest has no known cause. The V and J calls and clone size are taken from that table; D and trimming were inferred from the DNA. The sample data list 2 million or so clones, and about 94% of these were observed just once. The biggest ten clones account for 0.85% to 1.3% of the sample.

The germline V gene (reference sequence) gives CDR1 as GTSNPN and CDR2 as SVGIG. From the cysteine up to the phenylalanine, the CDR3 has a length of 12 residues. This entry keeps only the CDR3 DNA: 36 bases, framed from base 1. A distance of 3 bases separates the germline ends of V and J, which lose 1 base and 0 bases respectively. The research as a whole found: Because the study included a small number of donors, the genetic and exposure-history diversity represented was limited. Clonotypes shared by all four sorted-subset donors showed higher generation probabilities than non-shared clonotypes. Sampling was restricted to blood, and TCR repertoires in tissue are likely to differ from TCR repertoires in blood. Across a handful of donors, approximately 5% of naive CD4, around 3.3% of naive CD8, roughly 2.3% of memory CD4, and over 0.35% of memory CD8 clonotypes were shared. Pairwise subsampling indicated that sequencing depth was expected to affect the degree of clonotype sharing among donors. Incomplete sequencing was indicated by rarefaction of sorted-subset datasets, despite the large sequencing depth. Naive subsets generally had larger estimated clonotype richness than memory subsets did.

CD8 naive samples were CD45RO-negative cells positively selected for CCR7, giving a CD45RA+CCR7+ population that excluded TemRA cells. The donors were healthy, HIV-negative adults who had no recently reported acute infections or vaccinations. Every donor was a Caucasian adult living in Nashville, Tennessee, USA. Blood was obtained by leukapheresis, after which PBMCs were separated by Ficoll-Histopaque density gradient centrifugation and cryopreserved in liquid nitrogen vapor phase. Analytical flow cytometry was used to check the purity and quantity of every magnetically sorted T cell population. Each sorted fraction had its genomic DNA isolated and then quantified by UV absorbance on a Nanodrop 2000c.

The rearranged chain carries TRBV30 and TRBJ2-5, with the D gene call left open. Specimen: naive CD8+ T cells sorted from blood. Read against the paper, the sample's cell subset or site label means: CD45RA+CCR7+. The receptor was isolated from a young man in good health. In nucleotides, the sequence is TGTGCCTGGAGTGCGTACCAAGAGACCCAGTACTTC. The translation is CAWSAYQETQYF.